These 22 T cell receptor beta chains were all obtained from the same sample, sequenced in a study of T-cell memory formation after mild COVID-19. MiXCR, run by TCRdb on the 5' RACE reads, gives a single entry per CDR3 protein. Counted here are a few hundred thousand distinct CDR3 sequences, under 25% occurring once; the ten biggest clones make up 9.5% to 15%. The specimen was PBMCs or a T cell subset sorted from them (not recorded which). These receptors were obtained from an adult woman who had mild COVID-19 (a few samples of this study predate the infection). Cell type and time point are not known.

The V gene is TRBV20-1, the J gene TRBJ2-7; 8 bases match TRBD2. Germline V lookup: CDR1 DFQATT, CDR2 SNEGSKA (reference sequence). V lost 1 base to trimming and J lost 0 bases; unmatched junction nucleotides: 11. There are 17 residues in the CDR3. The CDR3 loop is CSARAPPSGYTSYEQYF. The CDR3 coding sequence is TGCAGTGCTAGAGCTCCCCCTAGCGGGTATACCTCCTACGAGCAGTACTTC.

J is TRBJ2-2 and V is TRBV12-3 or TRBV12-4; 7 bases fit TRBD1. Trimming removed 5 bases from V and 6 bases from J; junction bases left unmatched: 9. The CDR3 contains 15 residues. CDR3 loop: CASSLKGQGAGELFF. CDR3 in DNA: TGTGCCAGCAGTCTTAAAGGCCAGGGGGCCGGGGAGCTGTTTTTT.

The chain employs TRBV19 and TRBJ2-1; 9 nucleotides match TRBD1. The CDR3 contains 14 residues. J gave up 2 bases and V 6 bases, and 2 bases lay outside the gene matches. Germline V CDR1 and CDR2: LNHDA, SQIVND (reference sequence). The CDR3 DNA follows: TGTGCCAGTAGGGGGGACAGGGCCTACAATGAGCAGTTCTTC. It encodes CASRGDRAYNEQFF.

This clonotype was counted between two and nine times. The genes are TRBV12-3 or TRBV12-4 and TRBJ2-3, with 10 bases lining up with TRBD2. With V trimmed by 3 bases and J by 4 bases, 7 bases remained unmatched. This CDR3 has 16 amino acids. CDR3 nucleotides: TGTGCCAGCAGTTTCAAGGGGACTAGCGTATCAGATACGCAGTATTTT. This encodes CASSFKGTSVSDTQYF.

CDR3 DNA: TGTGCCAGCAGCTTACGGGACAGGGTGTTGTATGGCTACACCTTC. Its protein is CASSLRDRVLYGYTF. The chain has TRBV7-9 and TRBJ1-2; 9 positions agree with TRBD1. The germline CDR1 and CDR2 sequences are SEHNR and FQNEAQ (reference sequence). The ends lost 2 bases at V and 5 bases at J; junction bases unmatched: 6. This CDR3 comprises 15 residues.

The genes are TRBV7-2 and TRBJ1-1; D not resolved. V was trimmed by 2 bases and J by 1 base, leaving 11 bases between them. CDR1 and CDR2 (germline): SGHTA, FQGNSA. The CDR3 spans 15 residues. The CDR3 spells CASSLNPGANTEAFF. In DNA form, the CDR3 reads TGTGCCAGCAGCTTAAACCCCGGAGCGAACACTGAAGCTTTCTTT. The variable domain in full, completed from reference TRBV7-2 and TRBJ1-1, reads GAGVSQSPSNKVTEKGKDVELRCDPISGHTALYWYRQSLGQGLEFLIYFQGNSAPDKSGLPSDRFSAERTGGSVSTLTIQRTQQEDSAVYLCASSLNPGANTEAFFGQGTRLTVV.

J is TRBJ2-5 and V is TRBV6-2 or TRBV6-3; 8 positions agree with TRBD1. The germline V gene has CDR1 MNHEY and CDR2 SVGEGT. Trimming removed 5 bases from V and 5 bases from J; junction bases left unmatched: 7. The length of the CDR3 is 14 residues. Written as DNA, the CDR3 is TGTGCCAGCAGTCCGGGACAGGTTTGGGAGACCCAGTACTTC. It codes for CASSPGQVWETQYF.

The rearrangement links TRBV18 to TRBJ2-5; D not resolved. V lost 3 bases and J 3 bases, leaving 8 bases between the germline ends. There are 13 residues in the CDR3. Germline CDR1 and CDR2: KGHSH and LQKENI. The CDR3 loop is CASSPNFKETQYF. In DNA form, the CDR3 reads TGTGCCAGCTCACCCAATTTCAAAGAGACCCAGTACTTC.

This chain joins TRBV15 and TRBJ1-1; D call uncertain. The V and J ends lost 6 bases and 3 bases respectively, with 11 bases between them. The CDR3 is 13 residues long. Germline V gene sequence: CDR1 LNHNV, CDR2 YYDKDF (reference sequence). The CDR3 coding sequence is TGTGCCACCAGGGAGGTAGCCCACACTGAAGCTTTCTTT. Protein: CATREVAHTEAFF.

CDR3 region: CASSPDGGIYEQYF. In nucleotides, the CDR3 is TGTGCCAGCAGCCCCGACGGGGGGATCTACGAGCAGTACTTC. The chain links TRBV12-3 or TRBV12-4 to TRBJ2-7, with 7 bases that match TRBD2. V dropped 6 bases and J dropped 3; count of bases not matched to a gene: 8. The CDR3 contains 14 residues.

This clonotype was observed a handful of times. V gene TRBV11-2 combines with J gene TRBJ2-7, with 7 bases aligning to TRBD2. Trimming took 3 bases from V and 6 from J; bases not matched to a gene: 8. Germline V gives CDR1 SGHAT, CDR2 FQNNGV. This CDR3 is 14 amino acids long. The CDR3 loop is CASSLVSGVREQYF. DNA of the CDR3: TGTGCCAGCAGCTTGGTGAGCGGGGTCCGCGAGCAGTACTTC.

The chain uses TRBV7-2 and TRBJ2-1, with TRBD2 as a possible D gene (5 bases). This CDR3 spans 16 amino acids. V was trimmed by 1 base and J by 0 bases, leaving 10 bases between them. CDR1 and CDR2 (germline): SGHTA, FQGNSA. The CDR3 loop reads CASSLGRRSSYNEQFF. In DNA, the CDR3 is TGTGCCAGCAGCTTAGGACGGAGGAGCTCCTACAATGAGCAGTTCTTC.

In its sample, this clonotype was seen a few times. This sequence joins TRBV7-9 and TRBJ2-1; the D gene is possibly TRBD1 (6 bases). CDR3 length: 13 residues. V lost 2 bases, J lost 6 bases, and 8 bases lay in between. CDR1 is SEHNR, CDR2 FQNEAQ, per germline (reference sequence). Written as DNA, the CDR3 is TGTGCCAGCAGCTTATTACAGGGCAATGAGCAGTTCTTC. Amino acids: CASSLLQGNEQFF.

V usage is TRBV30 and J usage is TRBJ1-2, with D unclear. This CDR3 is built from 13 residues. Germline V gene lookup returns CDR1 GTSNPN and CDR2 SVGIG (reference sequence). With 2 bases removed from V and 4 bases from J, the gap between germline ends came to 11 bases. The DNA of the CDR3 is TGTGCCTGGAGTATCATAGGGAGCTATGGCTACACCTTC. It translates to CAWSIIGSYGYTF. Based on the CDR3 plus reference TRBV30 and TRBJ1-2, the full variable domain is SQTIHQWPATLVQPVGSPLSLECTVEGTSNPNLYWYRQAAGRGLQLLFYSVGIGQISSEVPQNLSASRPQDRQFILSSKKLLLSDSGFYLCAWSIIGSYGYTFGSGTRLTVV.

This CDR3 is CASRSSVGDTQYF. The CDR3 DNA sequence: TGTGCCAGCAGGTCGTCGGTGGGGGATACGCAGTATTTT. The chain combines TRBV3-1 with TRBJ2-3; D unresolved. There are 13 residues in the CDR3. Between the trimmed V and J ends, which lost 6 bases and 6 bases, there was a span of 13 bases. CDR1 LGHDT and CDR2 YNNKEL come from the germline V gene (reference sequence).

The J gene is TRBJ2-2, the V gene TRBV9, with D perhaps given as TRBD1 or TRBD2 (6 bases each). The V end lost 0 bases, the J end lost 7 bases, and 16 bases lay between the germline ends. Germline lookup yields CDR1 SGDLS and CDR2 YYNGEE. The CDR3 contains 16 residues. CDR3 coding DNA: TGTGCCAGCAGCGTAGCCCCCCCCGGGGGCGGCGGGGAGCTGTTTTTT. Its protein is CASSVAPPGGGGELFF.

This clonotype has a handful of counts. V usage is TRBV30 and J usage is TRBJ2-3; D is undetermined. Germline lookup yields CDR1 GTSNPN and CDR2 SVGIG (reference sequence). CDR3 length: 12 amino acids. The ends were cut back, 0 bases at V and 3 bases at J, with 4 bases in the middle. The CDR3 protein is CAWSVVTDTQYF. The DNA of the CDR3 is TGTGCCTGGAGTGTAGTAACAGATACGCAGTATTTT.

This clonotype was counted between two and nine times. The chain is built from TRBV24-1 and TRBJ2-1; 15 nucleotides line up with TRBD2. This CDR3 is built from 16 residues. CDR1 is KGHDR and CDR2 is SFDVKD in the germline V gene. V was clipped by 3 bases and J by 9 bases; unmatched bases: 5. The CDR3 loop reads CATSDSGTSGRPEQFF. As DNA, the CDR3 is TGTGCCACCAGTGATAGCGGGACTAGCGGGAGGCCTGAGCAGTTCTTC.

This chain uses TRBV6-5 with TRBJ2-4; D unresolved. This CDR3 is built from 13 residues. CDR1 and CDR2 (germline): MNHEY, SVGAGI. The V end was cut by 7 bases, the J end by 0 bases, with 7 bases between. The CDR3 protein is CASKDLAKNIQYF. The CDR3 coding sequence is TGTGCCAGCAAAGACCTAGCCAAAAACATTCAGTACTTC.

This clonotype occurred a few times. This chain links TRBV30 with TRBJ2-7, with a weak D call TRBD1 (6 bases). The CDR3 is 14 residues long. Germline assignment: CDR1 GTSNPN and CDR2 SVGIG (reference sequence). Trimming stripped 0 bases from V and 4 bases from J, with 13 bases between. CDR3 loop: CAWSVPGQYYEQYF. The DNA for the CDR3 is TGTGCCTGGAGTGTACCCGGACAGTATTACGAGCAGTACTTC.

V is TRBV2 and J is TRBJ1-5; D gene unclear. Trimming removed 6 bases from V and 5 bases from J, with 20 bases in between. Germline-derived CDR1 and CDR2 are SNHLY and FYNNEI. The CDR3 runs 16 residues. The CDR3 sequence: CASSGGSLDPDQPQHF. CDR3 nucleotides: TGTGCCAGCAGCGGTGGGAGCCTGGACCCAGATCAGCCCCAGCATTTT.

This clonotype has a handful of counts. This chain's CDR3 is CASCYSGTGVGQPQHF. The CDR3 DNA follows: TGTGCCAGCTGTTATTCCGGGACAGGGGTCGGTCAGCCCCAGCATTTT. This rearrangement joins TRBV12-3 or TRBV12-4 to TRBJ1-5; 10 nucleotides line up with TRBD1. Losses at the gene ends were 8 bases for V and 6 bases for J; bases not matched to a gene: 13. CDR3 size: 16 residues.